What follows are 26 T cell receptor beta chains derived from one specimen sequenced in a study of regulatory T cells in long-lasting Graves disease. CDR3 regions were amplified by Arm-PCR using iRepertoire HTBI primers to build TCR beta libraries. From the multiplex PCR reads, TCRdb called clonotypes with MiXCR, one entry per CDR3 protein. Here the sample spans approximately 350,000 distinct CDR3 sequences, about a sixth being singletons. The time point: newly diagnosed GD, antithyroid drugs for less than 3 months. PBMC-extracted RNA yielded the TCR library. The same sample was also studied in work on T cells in Graves' hyperthyroidism and ophthalmopathy.

The sequenced sample was peripheral blood mononuclear cells (PBMCs), obtained at new diagnosis, from a patient treated with antithyroid drugs. The receptor set was obtained from a young woman with Graves disease.

This clonotype was seen at least ten times. The rearrangement joins TRBV7-2 to TRBJ2-7; TRBD2 might be the D (5 bases). The CDR3 consists of 13 residues. Germline loops: CDR1 SGHTA, CDR2 FQGNSA. V was trimmed by 2 bases and J by 4 bases, leaving 9 bases between them. CDR3: CASSLSPGYEQYF. CDR3 sequence (DNA): TGTGCCAGCAGCTTAAGTCCGGGGTACGAGCAGTACTTC.

This chain uses TRBV11-3 with TRBJ2-5, with 7 bases that match TRBD1. The V and J ends lost 6 bases and 4 bases, in that order; junction bases with no gene match: 11. The CDR3 contains 15 residues. The germline V gene encodes CDR1 SGHNT and CDR2 YENEEA. DNA of the CDR3: TGTGCCAGCAGTTTCCGACAGGGTGGTCCAGAGACCCAGTACTTC. It is translated as CASSFRQGGPETQYF.

This clonotype was detected many times. V and J are TRBV11-3 and TRBJ2-1; 10 positions match TRBD2. CDR3 length equals 16 residues. Looked up from germline, CDR1 is SGHNT and CDR2 is YENEEA. The V segment lost 1 base and the J segment 3 bases; nucleotides outside the gene matches: 3. DNA for the CDR3: TGTGCCAGCAGCTTAGGGGGGACTAGCGTCTACAATGAGCAGTTCTTC. Translating gives CASSLGGTSVYNEQFF.

The table lists this clonotype with many counts. The chain carries TRBV6-1 and TRBJ2-6; no firm D call. The CDR3 is made up of 16 amino acids. The germline gives CDR1 MNHNS, CDR2 SASEGT. Trimming removed 5 bases from V and 4 bases from J, with 15 bases in between. The DNA of the CDR3 is TGTGCCAGCAGTAGTCCGAGCGTGGCGGGGGCCAACGTCCTGACTTTC. Translating gives CASSSPSVAGANVLTF.

In its sample, this clonotype was seen a few times. Since a much larger clone is just one base distant, this may be a read error. V gene TRBV11-2 combines with J gene TRBJ2-7, with D unclear. CDR1 is SGHAT and CDR2 is FQNNGV in the germline V gene. This CDR3 comprises 13 residues. The CDR3, as DNA: TGTGCCAGCAGCTTAGTCCCCTCCTACGAGCGGTACTTC. Residues: CASSLVPSYERYF.

Ten or more counts support this clonotype. This chain uses TRBV5-1 with TRBJ1-1; D is possibly TRBD1 (5 bases). Trimming removed 6 bases at V and 2 bases at J, with 11 bases between. This CDR3 has 13 amino acids. Germline CDR1 reads SGHRS; CDR2 reads YFSETQ. The CDR3 DNA reads TGCGCCAGCACCGGGGGATTTAACACTGAAGCTTTCTTT. Amino acids: CASTGGFNTEAFF.

This rearrangement joins TRBV19 to TRBJ2-3; D unclear. The germline CDR1 and CDR2 sequences are LNHDA and SQIVND (reference sequence). The CDR3 spans 13 residues. With 6 bases removed from V and 5 bases from J, the gap between germline ends came to 12 bases. The CDR3: CASRPRSLDTQYF. CDR3 nucleotide sequence: TGTGCCAGTAGGCCCCGGTCCTTAGATACGCAGTATTTT.

This clonotype was recorded a few times. The DNA of the CDR3 is TGTGCCACCACCAAGACAGCTGGCGCTGAAGCTTTCTTT. Protein sequence: CATTKTAGAEAFF. The chain has TRBV24-1 and TRBJ1-1; tentative D call: TRBD1 (5 bases). V was trimmed by 8 bases and J by 6 bases, leaving 15 bases between them. Germline V gene sequence: CDR1 KGHDR, CDR2 SFDVKD. The CDR3 runs 13 residues.

There are a few counts of this clonotype. The genes are TRBV7-2 and TRBJ2-5; the D gene is possibly TRBD2 (6 bases). Germline V lookup: CDR1 SGHTA, CDR2 FQGNSA. The CDR3 has 14 amino acids. V lost 2 bases to trimming and J lost 4 bases, with 11 bases between them. The CDR3 nucleotides read TGTGCCAGCAGCTTACGGGGGTTCGGAGAGACCCAGTACTTC. Protein: CASSLRGFGETQYF.

This clonotype has a count of ten or more. The chain joins TRBV10-3 to TRBJ2-5, with 10 bases identical to TRBD1. The CDR3 runs 16 residues. The J segment lost 2 bases and the V segment lost 4 bases, leaving 7 bases of the junction unmatched. The germline gives CDR1 ENHRY, CDR2 SYGVKD. The CDR3, as DNA: TGTGCCATCAGTGGAAGGACAGGGGGAATTCAAGAGACCCAGTACTTC. It yields the protein CAISGRTGGIQETQYF.

This clonotype was seen only a few times. The rearrangement uses TRBV28 and TRBJ1-3; D is unresolved. The germline CDR1 and CDR2 sequences are MDHEN and SYDVKM. This CDR3 comprises 15 residues. The ends were cut back, 4 bases at V and 1 base at J, with 11 bases in the middle. Written as DNA, the CDR3 is TGTGCCAGCAGTTCGGGATCTAATTCTGGAAACACCATATATTTT. This translates into CASSSGSNSGNTIYF.

The rearrangement joins TRBV19 to TRBJ1-1; TRBD1 agrees at 8 bases. CDR1 is LNHDA and CDR2 is SQIVND in the germline V gene (reference sequence). The V gene end was trimmed by 1 base and the J gene end by 4 bases; junction bases not matched to a gene: 5. The CDR3 has 15 residues. CDR3 residues: CASSIGQGASTEAFF. The CDR3 nucleotides are TGTGCCAGTAGTATAGGGCAGGGGGCCAGCACTGAAGCTTTCTTT.

This clonotype has a count of ten or more. V is TRBV6-1 and J is TRBJ2-7; D might be TRBD1 or TRBD2, each matching 6 bases. The CDR3 contains 14 residues. In germline, CDR1 is MNHNS, CDR2 SASEGT. The germline V and J ends were trimmed by 4 bases and 2 bases, with 12 bases remaining between them. The CDR3: CASSGRGGPYEQYF. The CDR3 DNA reads TGTGCCAGCAGTGGGAGAGGGGGGCCCTACGAGCAGTACTTC.

This clonotype was counted at least ten times. This chain uses TRBV11-2 with TRBJ1-2; D possibly corresponds to TRBD1 (5 bases). Trimming took off 5 bases at V and 10 bases at J, with 17 bases between the two ends. Germline loops: CDR1 SGHAT, CDR2 FQNNGV. This CDR3 is built from 13 residues. The CDR3 nucleotides read TGTGCCAGCAGCCCCCCAGGGAGGAACTACTACACCTTC. Protein sequence: CASSPPGRNYYTF.

This clonotype came up a few times. As the CDR3 is not closed by the conserved phenylalanine or tryptophan, this likely results from a read error. The chain is built from TRBV7-2 and TRBJ1-1, with unresolved D. CDR1 and CDR2 (germline): SGHTA, FQGNSA. Trimming took 5 bases from V and 4 from J, leaving 11 bases between them. CDR3 length: 13 amino acids. The CDR3 here is CASSQTGVTEAFY. CDR3 bases: TGTGCCAGCAGCCAGACGGGAGTCACTGAAGCTTTCTAT.

This clonotype came up many times. The chain is built from TRBV27 and TRBJ2-3; TRBD2 matches at 7 bases. The trim removed 6 bases at V and 1 base at J, leaving 10 bases unmatched. The germline gives CDR1 MNHEY, CDR2 SMNVEV (reference sequence). The CDR3 sequence is 16 residues long. The CDR3 here is CASSLVGGGGTDTQYF. DNA for the CDR3: TGTGCCAGCAGCCTCGTGGGGGGGGGTGGCACAGATACGCAGTATTTT.

The chain recombines TRBV28 with TRBJ1-4; D remains ambiguous. CDR3 length: 14 residues. Between the trimmed V and J ends, which lost 4 bases and 8 bases, there was a span of 14 bases. Germline V gene sequence: CDR1 MDHEN, CDR2 SYDVKM. The DNA for the CDR3 is TGTGCCAGCAGTTCCCCCGGGTTGGACGAAAAACTGTTTTTT. It translates to CASSSPGLDEKLFF.

The chain combines TRBV7-9 with TRBJ2-7; D is undetermined. Germline V lookup: CDR1 SEHNR, CDR2 FQNEAQ (reference sequence). The V and J ends lost 1 base and 6 bases respectively, with 10 bases between them. The CDR3 is 13 amino acids. The CDR3 DNA reads as TGTGCCAGCAGCTTAGTGGTGCGGCCCGAGCAGTACTTC. It is translated as CASSLVVRPEQYF.

The chain couples TRBV5-6 to TRBJ1-4; 9 bases map to TRBD1. V dropped 0 bases and J dropped 8; count of bases not matched to a gene: 8. The CDR3 contains 16 residues. Germline V lookup: CDR1 SGHDT, CDR2 YYEEEE. CDR3 DNA: TGTGCCAGCAGCTTGGGAACAGGGGGCCTGGGCGAAAAACTGTTTTTT. Translation gives CASSLGTGGLGEKLFF.

This clonotype showed up just a few times. J is TRBJ1-4 and V is TRBV6-5; D is uncertain. V lost 3 bases to trimming and J lost 8 bases, with 10 bases between them. Germline V gene lookup returns CDR1 MNHEY and CDR2 SVGAGI. This CDR3 spans 13 amino acids. CDR3 amino acids: CASSYLGDEKLFF. The CDR3 coding sequence is TGTGCCAGCAGTTATTTAGGAGACGAAAAACTGTTTTTT.

This clonotype was counted ten times or more. V gene TRBV18 combines with J gene TRBJ2-5; D remains ambiguous. V was clipped by 8 bases and J by 3 bases, with 7 bases between them. The CDR3 contains 11 residues. The germline gives CDR1 KGHSH, CDR2 LQKENI. The CDR3 loop reads CASSSEETQYF. DNA of the CDR3: TGTGCCAGCAGCTCCGAAGAGACCCAGTACTTC.

This clonotype was seen many times. The chain uses TRBV7-3 and TRBJ2-7, with a weak D call TRBD2 (5 bases). Trimming removed 3 bases at V and 2 bases at J, with 8 bases between. The CDR3 is 13 residues long. From germline, CDR1 is SGHTA and CDR2 FQGTGA. CDR3 sequence (DNA): TGTGCCAGCAGCTTCGGACTGGCCTACGAGCAGTACTTC. Protein product: CASSFGLAYEQYF.

The table lists this clonotype with many counts. J is TRBJ2-1 and V is TRBV20-1, with 7 bases lining up with TRBD2. The CDR3 has 14 residues. Germline V CDR1 and CDR2: DFQATT, SNEGSKA (reference sequence). After removal of 6 bases from V and 2 bases from J, the junction contained 7 bases not matched to a gene. The CDR3 DNA sequence: TGCAGTGCCTCCTCAGCGGGACCCTACAATGAGCAGTTCTTC. Translating gives CSASSAGPYNEQFF.

This clonotype was seen repeatedly, ten times or more. V and J are TRBV6-1 and TRBJ2-7; 12 positions match TRBD2. Germline V CDR1 and CDR2: MNHNS, SASEGT. After removal of 7 bases from V and 1 base from J, the junction contained 20 bases not matched to a gene. The CDR3 is 20 amino acids. The CDR3 here is CASKRGGVTSGSVPSYEQYF. CDR3 in DNA: TGTGCCAGCAAAAGGGGCGGGGTGACTAGCGGGAGTGTCCCGTCCTACGAGCAGTACTTC.

Concerning this clonotype itself: A much larger clone lies a single base off, so this may be a read error. The conserved phenylalanine or tryptophan normally closing the CDR3 is absent here, so this likely arose from a read error. Here the CDR3 reads CSAVDRLAGLETQYS. CDR3 sequence (DNA): TGCAGTGCCGTGGATAGACTAGCAGGGTTGGAGACCCAGTACTCC. The V and J genes are TRBV20-1 and TRBJ2-1, with 7 bases matching TRBD2. The J call may not be correct, given that the DNA end is closer to TRBJ2-5. Germline lookup yields CDR1 DFQATT and CDR2 SNEGSKA (reference sequence). The CDR3 covers 15 residues.

The sample holds many counts of this clonotype. The chain couples TRBV20-1 to TRBJ2-1, with 14 bases aligning to TRBD2. The junction had 2 bases not matched to a gene; V was cut back by 1 base and J by 0 bases. This CDR3 region has 17 residues. CDR1 is DFQATT and CDR2 is SNEGSKA in the germline V gene (reference sequence). The CDR3 nucleotides are TGCAGTGCTAGAGGGACTAGCGGGGGGAGCTCCTACAATGAGCAGTTCTTC. It codes for CSARGTSGGSSYNEQFF.